The rows below give T cell receptor beta chains drawn from one sample of a study of CD8 T cells in ankylosing spondylitis. MiXCR was run by TCRdb on the 5' RACE reads, yielding one entry per CDR3 protein. The sample shows about 160,000 distinct CDR3 sequences, 18% of them seen only once. The sample taken for sequencing was blood, either unsorted or a sorted T cell fraction (not recorded which). These receptors were taken from a male donor with ankylosing spondylitis or in good health (not recorded which). The conserved cysteine and the conserved F or W are not part of the CDR3 here. The order of the fields is D gene, J gene, V gene, CDR3 protein. A D gene is named only where the DNA matches it firmly.

. TRBJ2-2 TRBV2 ASRKNTGELF
. TRBJ1-2 TRBV20-1 SVLSNYGYT
. TRBJ2-1 TRBV6-4 ASSERGGASYNEQF
TRBD1 TRBJ1-5 TRBV28 ASSPPGGAYSNQPQH
. TRBJ2-7 TRBV28 ASRSTSEGQY
. TRBJ2-2 TRBV28 ATLSSGLQTGELF
TRBD1 TRBJ2-3 TRBV5-1 VSSTGQGAQDTQY
TRBD2 TRBJ2-1 TRBV5-1 ASSLLAGEEDEQF
TRBD1 TRBJ2-7 TRBV19 ASLTGVYSYEQY
. TRBJ1-6 TRBV10-3 AVQDQAVSPLH
TRBD2 TRBJ2-7 TRBV18 ASSPPLAGSYEQY
. TRBJ1-4 TRBV30 AWSVGGANEKLF
TRBD1 TRBJ2-7 TRBV5-1 ASSLGTGQSYEQY
TRBD1 TRBJ1-1 TRBV29-1 SDLGATGPGAEAF
. TRBJ1-6 TRBV12-3/TRBV12-4 ASSFGREGNSPLH
. TRBJ2-2 TRBV20-1 SARDSRAAGELF
. TRBJ2-1 TRBV13 ASSSDSFPSELDNEQF